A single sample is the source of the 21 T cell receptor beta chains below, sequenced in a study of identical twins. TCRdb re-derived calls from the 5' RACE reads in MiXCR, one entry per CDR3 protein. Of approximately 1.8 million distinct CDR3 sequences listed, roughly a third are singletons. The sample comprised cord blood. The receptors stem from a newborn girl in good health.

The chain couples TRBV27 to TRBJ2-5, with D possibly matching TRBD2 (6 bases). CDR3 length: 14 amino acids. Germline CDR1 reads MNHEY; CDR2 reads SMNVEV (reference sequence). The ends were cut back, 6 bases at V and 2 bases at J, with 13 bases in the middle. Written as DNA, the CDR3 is TGTGCCAGCAGCCGATGGGACTTGCAAGAGACCCAGTACTTC. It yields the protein CASSRWDLQETQYF.

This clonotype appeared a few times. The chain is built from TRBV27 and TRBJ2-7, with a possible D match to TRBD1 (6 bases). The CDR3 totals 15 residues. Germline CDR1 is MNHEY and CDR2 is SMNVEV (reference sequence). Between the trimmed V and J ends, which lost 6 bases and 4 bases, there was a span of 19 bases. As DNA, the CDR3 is TGTGCCAGCAGCCAACTCCGGGACAAGCAGTACGAGCAGTACTTC. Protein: CASSQLRDKQYEQYF.

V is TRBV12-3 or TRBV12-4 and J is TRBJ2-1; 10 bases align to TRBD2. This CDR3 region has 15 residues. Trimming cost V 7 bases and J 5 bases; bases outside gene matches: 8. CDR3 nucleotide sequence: TGTGCCAGCACTAAACTAGCGGGACGCCACAATGAGCAGTTCTTC. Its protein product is CASTKLAGRHNEQFF.

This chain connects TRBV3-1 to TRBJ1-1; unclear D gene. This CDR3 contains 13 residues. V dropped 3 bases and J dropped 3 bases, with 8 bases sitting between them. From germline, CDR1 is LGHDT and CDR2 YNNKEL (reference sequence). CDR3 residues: CASSHYRDTEAFF. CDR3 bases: TGTGCCAGCAGCCACTACCGGGACACTGAAGCTTTCTTT. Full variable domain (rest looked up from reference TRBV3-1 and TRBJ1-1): DTAVSQTPKYLVTQMGNDKSIKCEQNLGHDTMYWYKQDSKKFLKIMFSYNNKELIINETVPNRFSPKSPDKAHLNLHINSLELGDSAVYFCASSHYRDTEAFFGQGTRLTVV.

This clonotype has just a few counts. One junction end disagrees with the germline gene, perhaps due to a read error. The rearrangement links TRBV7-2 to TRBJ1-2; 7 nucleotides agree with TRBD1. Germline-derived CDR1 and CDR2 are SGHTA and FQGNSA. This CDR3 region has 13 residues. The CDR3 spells CAGRLDRAYGYTF. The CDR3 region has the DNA TGTGCCGGCAGGTTAGACAGGGCCTATGGCTACACCTTC.

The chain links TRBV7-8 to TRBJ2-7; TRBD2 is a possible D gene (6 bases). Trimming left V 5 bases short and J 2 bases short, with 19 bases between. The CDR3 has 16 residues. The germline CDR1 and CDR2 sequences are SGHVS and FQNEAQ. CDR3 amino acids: CASSTLLGAGAYEQYF. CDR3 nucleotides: TGTGCCAGCAGCACCCTACTAGGAGCGGGTGCCTACGAGCAGTACTTC.

CDR3 DNA: TGTGCCAGCAGTTTAGGGGGGAGCCCTGAAGCTTTCTTT. Residues: CASSLGGSPEAFF. V usage is TRBV12-3 or TRBV12-4 and J usage is TRBJ1-1; D possibly corresponds to TRBD1 (5 bases). Trimming left V 1 base short and J 6 bases short, with 9 bases between. This CDR3 spans 13 amino acids.

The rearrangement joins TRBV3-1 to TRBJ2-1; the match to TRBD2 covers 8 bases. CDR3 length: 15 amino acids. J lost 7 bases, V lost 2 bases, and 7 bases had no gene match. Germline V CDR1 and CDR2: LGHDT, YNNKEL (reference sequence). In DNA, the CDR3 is TGTGCCAGCAGCCAAACGGGGGGGGCGAGGAATGAGCAGTTCTTC. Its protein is CASSQTGGARNEQFF.

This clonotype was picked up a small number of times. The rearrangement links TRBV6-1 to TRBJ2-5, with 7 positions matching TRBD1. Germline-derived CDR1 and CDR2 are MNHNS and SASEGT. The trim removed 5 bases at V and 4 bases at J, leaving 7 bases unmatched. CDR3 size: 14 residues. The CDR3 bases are TGTGCCAGCAGTCCTACAGGGGCAGGAGAGACCCAGTACTTC. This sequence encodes CASSPTGAGETQYF.

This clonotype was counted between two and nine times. CDR3 in amino acids: CASSQVSEEYQETQYF. The CDR3 DNA reads as TGTGCCAGCAGCCAAGTAAGTGAAGAGTACCAAGAGACCCAGTACTTC. The chain recombines TRBV3-1 with TRBJ2-5; D is unclear. CDR3 size: 16 residues. The V and J ends lost 1 base and 0 bases respectively, with 12 bases between them. Germline-derived CDR1 and CDR2 are LGHDT and YNNKEL (reference sequence).

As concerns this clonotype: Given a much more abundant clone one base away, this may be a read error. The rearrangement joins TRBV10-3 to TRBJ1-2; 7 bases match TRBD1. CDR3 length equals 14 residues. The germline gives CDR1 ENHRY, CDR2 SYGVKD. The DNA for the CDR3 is TGTACCATCAGTGCCTCGACAGGGAACTATGGCTACACCTTC. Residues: CTISASTGNYGYTF.

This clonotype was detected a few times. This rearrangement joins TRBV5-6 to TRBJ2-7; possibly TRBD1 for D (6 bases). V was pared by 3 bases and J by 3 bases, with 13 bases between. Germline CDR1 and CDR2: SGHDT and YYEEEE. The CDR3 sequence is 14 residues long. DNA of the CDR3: TGTGCCAGCAGCTCCAGGGGCCTATTCTACGAGCAGTACTTC. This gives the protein CASSSRGLFYEQYF.

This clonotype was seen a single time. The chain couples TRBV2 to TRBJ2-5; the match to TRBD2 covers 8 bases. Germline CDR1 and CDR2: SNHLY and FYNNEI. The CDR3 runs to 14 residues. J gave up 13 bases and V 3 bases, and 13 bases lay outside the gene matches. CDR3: CASSETGGRPGVYF. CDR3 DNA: TGTGCCAGCAGTGAGACTGGCGGGAGGCCGGGGGTGTACTTC.

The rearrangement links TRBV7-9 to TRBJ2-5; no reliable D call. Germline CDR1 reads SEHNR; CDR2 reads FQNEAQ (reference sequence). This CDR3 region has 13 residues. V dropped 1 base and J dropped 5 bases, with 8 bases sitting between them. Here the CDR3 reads CASSLDPYETQYF. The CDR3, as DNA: TGTGCCAGCAGCTTAGACCCGTATGAGACCCAGTACTTC. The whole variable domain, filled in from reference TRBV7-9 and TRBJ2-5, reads DTGVSQNPRHKITKRGQNVTFRCDPISEHNRLYWYRQTLGQGPEFLTYFQNEAQLEKSRLLSDRFSAERPKGSFSTLEIQRTEQGDSAMYLCASSLDPYETQYFGPGTRLLVL.

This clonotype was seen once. CDR3 nucleotides: TGCAGTGCTAGAACGTACCCCGGGGGGAGGGAGAACACCGGGGAGCTGTTTTTT. The encoded protein is CSARTYPGGRENTGELFF. The chain has TRBV20-1 and TRBJ2-2, with 7 bases matching TRBD2. Germline trimming cut 2 bases from V and 1 base from J; bases unmatched to any gene: 13. The CDR3 sequence is 18 residues long. CDR1 and CDR2 from the germline V gene are DFQATT and SNEGSKA (reference sequence).

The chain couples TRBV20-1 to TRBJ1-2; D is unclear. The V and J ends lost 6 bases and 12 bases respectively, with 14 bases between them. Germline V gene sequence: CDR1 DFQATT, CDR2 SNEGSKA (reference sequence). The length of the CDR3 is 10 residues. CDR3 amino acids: CSALPQTHTF. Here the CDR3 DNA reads TGCAGTGCCCTTCCCCAAACCCACACCTTC.

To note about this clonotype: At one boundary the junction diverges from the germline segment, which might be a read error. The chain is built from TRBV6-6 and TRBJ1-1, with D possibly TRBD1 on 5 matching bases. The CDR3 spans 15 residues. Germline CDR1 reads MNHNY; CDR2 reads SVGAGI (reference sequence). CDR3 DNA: TGTGCTAGCAGTTCCCCGGGGGAGGGTAACACTGAAGCTTTCTTT. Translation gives CASSSPGEGNTEAFF.

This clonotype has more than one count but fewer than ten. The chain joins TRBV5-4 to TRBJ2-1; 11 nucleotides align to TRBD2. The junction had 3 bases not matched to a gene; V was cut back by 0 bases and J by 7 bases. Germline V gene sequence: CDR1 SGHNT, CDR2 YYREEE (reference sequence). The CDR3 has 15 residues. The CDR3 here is CASSLEASGRNEQFF. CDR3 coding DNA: TGTGCCAGCAGCTTGGAGGCTAGCGGGAGGAATGAGCAGTTCTTC. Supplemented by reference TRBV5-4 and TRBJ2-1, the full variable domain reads ETGVTQSPTHLIKTRGQQVTLRCSSQSGHNTVSWYQQALGQGPQFIFQYYREEENGRGNFPPRFSGLQFPNYSSELNVNALELDDSALYLCASSLEASGRNEQFFGPGTRLTVL.

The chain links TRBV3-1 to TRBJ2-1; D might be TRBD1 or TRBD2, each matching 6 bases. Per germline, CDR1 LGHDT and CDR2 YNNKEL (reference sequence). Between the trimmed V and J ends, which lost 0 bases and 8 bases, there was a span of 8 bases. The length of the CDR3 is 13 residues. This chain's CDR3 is CASSQEEGDEQFF. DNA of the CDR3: TGTGCCAGCAGCCAAGAGGAGGGGGATGAGCAGTTCTTC.

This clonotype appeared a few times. The CDR3 nucleotides read TGCGCCAGCAGCTTGCGGCCGAGAAGCACAGATACGCAGTATTTT. Translating it yields CASSLRPRSTDTQYF. The rearrangement uses TRBV5-1 and TRBJ2-3; D remains ambiguous. V lost 1 base and J 0 bases, leaving 9 bases between the germline ends. The CDR3 is 15 residues long. From germline, CDR1 is SGHRS and CDR2 YFSETQ.

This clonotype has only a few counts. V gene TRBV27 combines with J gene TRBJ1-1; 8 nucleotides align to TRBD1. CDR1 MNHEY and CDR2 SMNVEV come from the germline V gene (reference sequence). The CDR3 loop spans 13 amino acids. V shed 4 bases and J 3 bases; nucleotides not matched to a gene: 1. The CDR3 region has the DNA TGTGCCAGCAGTTGGACAGGGCACACTGAAGCTTTCTTT. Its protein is CASSWTGHTEAFF.